This T cell receptor beta chain came from a study of blood T cell repertoires in COVID-19. Overall study: Samples came from the United States, Italy and Spain, spanning acute and convalescent COVID-19.

The junction had 0 bases not matched to a gene; V was cut back by 5 bases and J by 4 bases. The length of the CDR3 is 13 residues. Germline assignment: CDR1 MNHEY and CDR2 SMNVEV (reference sequence). The table came from immunoSEQ multiplex PCR; TCRdb's copy has only in-frame clones and leaves some out. The table lists some 320,000 clones, about 91% of them singletons. This TCR was recovered from a woman in her twenties or thirties who had recovered from COVID-19. This chain uses TRBV27 with TRBJ2-1; 9 positions match TRBD2. The source material was peripheral blood. The CDR3 sequence is CASSLAGYNEQFF. CDR3 DNA: TGTGCCAGCAGTCTAGCGGGGTACAATGAGCAGTTCTTC.